This paragraph covers one T cell receptor beta chain sequence. What it recognizes is unknown. Some clones are missing from TCRdb's copy, which holds only in-frame ones; the method was immunoSEQ multiplex PCR. The sample lists more than 130,000 clones; just over 85% were seen once. The data were taken from a study of cytomegalovirus exposure and HLA in healthy donors. Study in general: Both the 120 validation repertoires and the approximately 700 first-cohort repertoires used the same platform, as reported by a later analysis. Notes on the study in general: Associated with cytomegalovirus, according to the listing, were around 160 TCR beta chains. Reports showed the classifier diagnosing cytomegalovirus status with high specificity and sensitivity.

V was shortened by 8 bases and J by 1 base, with 6 bases between the two germline ends. CDR3 length: 12 residues. From germline, CDR1 is MDHEN and CDR2 SYDVKM. Sequenced: PBMCs. This chain links TRBV28 with TRBJ2-1, with D tentatively TRBD2 (6 bases). This clonotype originated in a young woman in good health and CMV-seropositive. CDR3: CASGGSYNEQFF. The CDR3 DNA reads TGTGCCAGCGGGGGGTCCTACAATGAGCAGTTCTTC.